This T cell receptor beta chain was profiled in a study of cytomegalovirus exposure and HLA in healthy donors. The study, taken as a whole, reports: Specific recognition of CMV antigens was confirmed in vitro for a few chains (all CMV-associated). A classifier reportedly called cytomegalovirus status with high sensitivity and specificity.

Using immunoSEQ multiplex PCR, the repertoire was profiled, and TCRdb retains in-frame clones only, with some absent. The sample contains over 250,000 clones, 65% to 90% of which appear only once. V was clipped by 6 bases and J by 1 base; unmatched bases: 2. The germline CDR1 and CDR2 sequences are SGHDT and YYEEEE. The CDR3 is made up of 13 amino acids. A note on this clone: Its matching antigen is unknown.

The receptor comes from a woman younger than 35 in good health and CMV-seronegative. V gene TRBV5-6 combines with J gene TRBJ2-7; 9 bases line up with TRBD1. The sample consisted of PBMCs. The CDR3 here is CASKGTGSYEQYF. The CDR3 nucleotides are TGTGCCAGCAAGGGGACAGGGTCCTACGAGCAGTACTTC.